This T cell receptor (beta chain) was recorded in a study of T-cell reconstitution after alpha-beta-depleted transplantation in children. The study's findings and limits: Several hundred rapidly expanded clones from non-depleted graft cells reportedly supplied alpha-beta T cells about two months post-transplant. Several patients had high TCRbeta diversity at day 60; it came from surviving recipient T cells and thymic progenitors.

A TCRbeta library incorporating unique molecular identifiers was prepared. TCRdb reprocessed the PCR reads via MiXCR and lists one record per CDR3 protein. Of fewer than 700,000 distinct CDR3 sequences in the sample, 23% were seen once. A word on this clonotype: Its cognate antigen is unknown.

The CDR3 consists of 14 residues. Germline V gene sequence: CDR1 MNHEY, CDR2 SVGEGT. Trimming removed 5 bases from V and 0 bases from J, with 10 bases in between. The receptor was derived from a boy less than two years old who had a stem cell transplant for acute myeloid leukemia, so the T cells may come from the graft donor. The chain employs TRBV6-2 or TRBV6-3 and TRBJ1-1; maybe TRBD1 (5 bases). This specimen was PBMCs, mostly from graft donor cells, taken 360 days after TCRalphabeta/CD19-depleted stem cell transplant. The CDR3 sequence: CASSPNRLNTEAFF. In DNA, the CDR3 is TGTGCCAGCAGTCCCAACAGGTTGAACACTGAAGCTTTCTTT.